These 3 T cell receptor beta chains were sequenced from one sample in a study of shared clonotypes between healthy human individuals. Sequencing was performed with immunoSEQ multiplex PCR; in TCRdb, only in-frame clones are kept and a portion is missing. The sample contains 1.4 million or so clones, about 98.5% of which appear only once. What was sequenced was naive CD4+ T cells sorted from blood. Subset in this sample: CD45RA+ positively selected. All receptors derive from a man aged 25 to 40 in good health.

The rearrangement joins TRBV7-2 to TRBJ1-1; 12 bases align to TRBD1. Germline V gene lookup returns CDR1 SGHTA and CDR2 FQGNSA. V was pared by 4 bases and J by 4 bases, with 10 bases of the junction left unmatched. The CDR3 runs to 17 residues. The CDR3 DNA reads TGTGCCAGCAGCTCAAGGGACAGGGGGCGCCGGGGCACTGAAGCTTTCTTT. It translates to CASSSRDRGRRGTEAFF. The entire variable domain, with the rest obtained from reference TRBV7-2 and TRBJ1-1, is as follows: GAGVSQSPSNKVTEKGKDVELRCDPISGHTALYWYRQSLGQGLEFLIYFQGNSAPDKSGLPSDRFSAERTGGSVSTLTIQRTQQEDSAVYLCASSSRDRGRRGTEAFFGQGTRLTVV.

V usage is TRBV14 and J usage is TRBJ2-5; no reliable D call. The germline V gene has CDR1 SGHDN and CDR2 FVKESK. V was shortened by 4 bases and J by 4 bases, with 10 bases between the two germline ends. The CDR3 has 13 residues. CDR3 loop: CASSRQLSETQYF. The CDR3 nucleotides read TGTGCCAGCAGCCGTCAACTCTCAGAGACCCAGTACTTC.

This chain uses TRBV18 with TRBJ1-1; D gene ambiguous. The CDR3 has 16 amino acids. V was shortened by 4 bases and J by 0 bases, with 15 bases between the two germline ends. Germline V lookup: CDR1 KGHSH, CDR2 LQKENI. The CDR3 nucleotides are TGTGCCAGCTCACATACTCCCGGGAGGATGAACACTGAAGCTTTCTTT. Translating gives CASSHTPGRMNTEAFF.